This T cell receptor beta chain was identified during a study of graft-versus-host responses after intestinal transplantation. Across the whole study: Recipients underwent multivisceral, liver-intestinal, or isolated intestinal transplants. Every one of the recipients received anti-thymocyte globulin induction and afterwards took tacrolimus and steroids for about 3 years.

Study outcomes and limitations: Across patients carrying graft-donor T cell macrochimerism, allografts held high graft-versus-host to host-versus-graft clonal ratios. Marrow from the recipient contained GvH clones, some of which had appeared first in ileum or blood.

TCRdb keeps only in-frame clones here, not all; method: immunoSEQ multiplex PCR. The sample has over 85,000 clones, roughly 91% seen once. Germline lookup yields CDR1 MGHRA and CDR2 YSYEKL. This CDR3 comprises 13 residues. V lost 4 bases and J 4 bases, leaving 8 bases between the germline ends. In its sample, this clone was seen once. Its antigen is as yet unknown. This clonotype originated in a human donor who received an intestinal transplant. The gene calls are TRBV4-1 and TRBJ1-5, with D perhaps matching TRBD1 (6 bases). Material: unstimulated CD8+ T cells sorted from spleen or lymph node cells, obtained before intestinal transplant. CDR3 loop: CASSPGVNQPQHF. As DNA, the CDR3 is TGCGCCAGCAGCCCAGGGGTAAATCAGCCCCAGCATTTT.